This T cell receptor beta chain was retrieved from a study of T cell responses to AZD1222 COVID-19 vaccine. The data were produced by immunoSEQ multiplex PCR, yet TCRdb's version contains in-frame clones alone and is incomplete. The table records tens of thousands of clones, roughly 82% of them present only once. This clone was detected once. The antigen is undetermined. CDR3 length: 11 amino acids. Trimming cost V 7 bases and J 7 bases, with 7 bases left between them. The study's findings and limits: Compared with day 0, the breadth and depth of the Spike-specific TCR repertoire rose significantly after two doses of AZD1222. Vaccine-associated CD4 TCRs ranged over spike, dominating at 160-218 and 743-854. Among spike-specific TCRs, nearly half reportedly target unmutated variant regions. At baseline, seropositivity was found in only 6 or 7 AZD1222 recipients.

Sequencing was performed on peripheral blood, taken on day 0 of AZD1222 vaccination. The rearrangement joins TRBV12-3 or TRBV12-4 to TRBJ2-2; D unclear. This TCR came from an adult in good health. The CDR3 coding sequence is TGTGCCAGCACATGGTACGGGGAGCTGTTTTTT. Encoded protein: CASTWYGELFF.